The next 28 T cell receptor beta chains were all read from a single sample in a study of T-cell reconstitution after alpha-beta-depleted transplantation in children. For TCRbeta, the library was prepared with unique molecular identifiers. TCRdb passed the PCR reads through MiXCR, listing each CDR3 protein once. The data hold about 510,000 distinct CDR3 sequences, with about an eighth observed a single time. Sequenced material: PBMCs, mostly from graft donor cells, taken 180 days after TCRalphabeta/CD19-depleted stem cell transplant. Receptors originate from a female patient between 2 and 15 years old who had a stem cell transplant for aplastic anemia, so the T cells may come from the graft donor.

The V and J genes are TRBV5-1 and TRBJ1-2; TRBD1 agrees at 7 bases. The germline CDR1 and CDR2 sequences are SGHRS and YFSETQ. V lost 5 bases to trimming and J lost 5 bases; unmatched junction nucleotides: 6. The CDR3 length is 13 residues. CDR3 DNA sequence: TGCGCCAGCAGTCGGGACAGTGATTATGGCTACACCTTC. Its translation: CASSRDSDYGYTF.

The sample holds a few counts of this clonotype. The rearrangement uses TRBV5-6 and TRBJ2-6, with D perhaps assigned TRBD1 or TRBD2 (5 bases each). Trimming took off 2 bases at V and 0 bases at J, with 9 bases between the two ends. The CDR3 totals 16 residues. Germline loops: CDR1 SGHDT, CDR2 YYEEEE. This CDR3 is CASSFNGASGANVLTF. DNA of the CDR3: TGTGCCAGCAGCTTTAACGGGGCCTCTGGGGCCAACGTCCTGACTTTC.

V and J are TRBV7-2 and TRBJ2-1; 12 bases align to TRBD2. The CDR3 is 16 residues long. The junction had 3 bases not matched to a gene; V was cut back by 3 bases and J by 3 bases. Germline CDR1 and CDR2: SGHTA and FQGNSA. CDR3 nucleotide sequence: TGTGCCAGCAGCTTCGCTAGCGGGAGGGGCTACAATGAGCAGTTCTTC. Its translation is CASSFASGRGYNEQFF.

This sequence joins TRBV29-1 and TRBJ1-5; D unclear. Per germline, CDR1 SQVTM and CDR2 ANQGSEA. This CDR3 comprises 14 residues. V was trimmed by 4 bases and J by 0 bases, leaving 10 bases between them. The CDR3 reads CSVGYSYSNQPQHF. DNA of the CDR3: TGCAGCGTTGGGTACAGTTATAGCAATCAGCCCCAGCATTTT.

This clonotype was recorded at least ten times. The V and J genes are TRBV5-6 and TRBJ2-7, with D tentatively TRBD1 or TRBD2 (5 bases each). Germline V CDR1 and CDR2: SGHDT, YYEEEE. CDR3 length equals 12 residues. Deletions cut 5 bases from V and 7 bases from J, with 13 bases between. This chain's CDR3 is CASSPGPGEQYV. The CDR3 nucleotides are TGTGCCAGCAGTCCGGGGCCGGGTGAGCAGTACGTC.

The V call is TRBV7-9, the J call TRBJ1-1, with unresolved D. Germline V lookup: CDR1 SEHNR, CDR2 FQNEAQ (reference sequence). The CDR3 sequence is 15 residues long. Deletions cut 1 base from V and 0 bases from J, with 9 bases between. CDR3 nucleotide sequence: TGTGCCAGCAGCTTAGAATCGCCTATGAACACTGAAGCTTTCTTT. Its translation is CASSLESPMNTEAFF.

This clonotype was counted between two and nine times. The chain combines TRBV7-2 with TRBJ2-5, with 8 bases aligning to TRBD1. The CDR3 runs to 14 residues. The J segment lost 5 bases and the V segment lost 2 bases, leaving 4 bases of the junction unmatched. CDR1 and CDR2 from the germline V gene are SGHTA and FQGNSA. The CDR3 DNA is TGTGCCAGCAGCTTAAGGACAGGGCACGAGACCCAGTACTTC. It specifies CASSLRTGHETQYF. Filled out from reference TRBV7-2 and TRBJ2-5, the complete variable domain reads GAGVSQSPSNKVTEKGKDVELRCDPISGHTALYWYRQSLGQGLEFLIYFQGNSAPDKSGLPSDRFSAERTGGSVSTLTIQRTQQEDSAVYLCASSLRTGHETQYFGPGTRLLVL.

This clonotype was seen only a few times. The chain links TRBV19 to TRBJ2-5; D assignment may be TRBD1 or TRBD2 (5 bases each). Germline V gene sequence: CDR1 LNHDA, CDR2 SQIVND (reference sequence). The CDR3 length is 17 residues. V lost 2 bases to trimming and J lost 2 bases, with 18 bases between them. In DNA, the CDR3 is TGTGCCAGTAGTATAAAGATAAGGGACGGCGTTCAAGAGACCCAGTACTTC. Protein: CASSIKIRDGVQETQYF.

This clonotype was detected many times. The chain links TRBV11-3 to TRBJ1-6; 8 bases line up with TRBD1. V was pared by 5 bases and J by 7 bases, with 10 bases of the junction left unmatched. The germline gives CDR1 SGHNT, CDR2 YENEEA. The CDR3 loop spans 16 amino acids. The CDR3: CASSRLGRQGNSPLHF. CDR3 nucleotides: TGTGCCAGCAGCCGCCTGGGCCGACAGGGGAATTCACCCCTCCACTTT.

This clonotype was seen more than once but under ten times. In DNA, the CDR3 is TGTGCCAGCAGTCCATGGGCCGCAGAAGCTTTCTTT. Protein product: CASSPWAAEAFF. V is TRBV28 and J is TRBJ1-1; D uncertain. V was pared by 5 bases and J by 8 bases, with 12 bases between. This CDR3 region has 12 residues. Germline lookup yields CDR1 MDHEN and CDR2 SYDVKM.

This chain links TRBV7-2 with TRBJ2-1; D is perhaps TRBD2 (5 bases). Per germline, CDR1 SGHTA and CDR2 FQGNSA. V dropped 4 bases and J dropped 5 bases, with 12 bases sitting between them. CDR3 length: 14 amino acids. The CDR3 region has the DNA TGTGCCAGCAGCTCCCAGAGGGAACACAATGAGCAGTTCTTC. The encoded protein is CASSSQREHNEQFF.

Regarding this clonotype: A far larger clone is off by one base, so a read error is likely. The CDR3 protein is CASSPSGGSYNEQFF. CDR3 bases: TGTGCCAGCAGCCCTAGCGGGGGCTCCTACAATGAGCAGTTCTTC. The chain is built from TRBV6-4 and TRBJ2-1, with TRBD2 matching 10 bases. CDR1 is MRHNA and CDR2 is SNTAGT in the germline V gene. The length of the CDR3 is 15 residues. V lost 6 bases to trimming and J lost 0 bases; unmatched junction nucleotides: 2.

There are many counts of this clonotype. The chain recombines TRBV29-1 with TRBJ1-2; TRBD1 aligns across 8 bases. This CDR3 contains 18 residues. Per the germline V gene, CDR1 is SQVTM and CDR2 is ANQGSEA. With 5 bases clipped from V and 4 bases from J, the junction kept 21 bases outside the gene matches. CDR3 sequence: CSVPLTETGAHRGYGYTF. DNA of the CDR3: TGCAGCGTTCCCCTCACCGAGACAGGGGCCCATAGGGGCTATGGCTACACCTTC.

In this sample, this clonotype turned up a few times. The chain joins TRBV4-3 to TRBJ2-7; D is uncertain. Germline V CDR1 and CDR2: LGHNA, YSLEER. The CDR3 sequence is 15 residues long. V gave up 0 bases and J gave up 6 bases, with 15 bases separating them. As DNA, the CDR3 is TGCGCCAGCAGCCAAGATTGGCTTCCGCTGGCCGAGCAGTACTTC. It codes for CASSQDWLPLAEQYF.

The table lists this clonotype with many counts. The rearrangement uses TRBV12-3 or TRBV12-4 and TRBJ2-1; 10 nucleotides align to TRBD1. The CDR3 is 15 amino acids. Unmatched junction bases numbered 6, after V lost 6 bases and J lost 4 bases. The CDR3 DNA follows: TGTGCCAGCAGAGACCGGGACAGGGGATACAATGAGCAGTTCTTC. It translates to CASRDRDRGYNEQFF.

This chain connects TRBV6-5 to TRBJ1-2; D possibly corresponds to TRBD1 (5 bases). Germline CDR1 reads MNHEY; CDR2 reads SVGAGI. V was cut by 3 bases and J by 4 bases, with 18 bases left in between. There are 16 residues in the CDR3. CDR3 nucleotides: TGTGCCAGCAGTTATACTTCGGGACGGCCGAGCTATGGCTACACCTTC. Protein sequence: CASSYTSGRPSYGYTF.

This clonotype was counted between two and nine times. The chain combines TRBV27 with TRBJ2-1, with 10 bases lining up with TRBD2. Germline V gene data show CDR1 as MNHEY and CDR2 as SMNVEV (reference sequence). The V gene end was trimmed by 6 bases and the J gene end by 3 bases; junction bases not matched to a gene: 5. This CDR3 has 15 residues. The CDR3 loop is CASRPSSGSYNEQFF. The CDR3 nucleotides read TGTGCCAGCAGACCTTCTAGCGGGAGCTACAATGAGCAGTTCTTC.

This clonotype was seen many times. The chain uses TRBV5-1 and TRBJ2-7; D is possibly TRBD1 or TRBD2 (7 bases each). The CDR3 totals 13 residues. CDR1 and CDR2 (germline): SGHRS, YFSETQ. Trimming stripped 4 bases from V and 5 bases from J, with 13 bases between. CDR3 protein: CASSLQGGNEQYV. In DNA form, the CDR3 reads TGCGCCAGCAGCCTGCAGGGGGGGAACGAGCAGTACGTC.

The V call is TRBV6-2 or TRBV6-3, the J call TRBJ2-1, with 9 positions matching TRBD2. Germline CDR1 is MNHEY and CDR2 is SVGEGT. The CDR3 loop spans 17 amino acids. V dropped 2 bases and J dropped 8; count of bases not matched to a gene: 13. Here the CDR3 DNA reads TGTGCCAGCAGTTACAAAAATAGCGGGAGTGCGATGGATGAGCAGTTCTTC. Residues: CASSYKNSGSAMDEQFF.

This clonotype appeared a few times. The rearrangement links TRBV6-6 to TRBJ1-1, with D perhaps matching TRBD1 (5 bases). The CDR3 runs to 13 residues. Germline assignment: CDR1 MNHNY and CDR2 SVGAGI (reference sequence). Trimming removed 6 bases at V and 5 bases at J, with 13 bases between. This chain's CDR3 is CASRTQGFTEAFF. CDR3 coding DNA: TGTGCCAGCAGGACTCAGGGTTTTACTGAAGCTTTCTTT.

This clonotype occurred a few times. V gene TRBV28 combines with J gene TRBJ1-1; D may be TRBD1 (6 bases). Looked up from germline, CDR1 is MDHEN and CDR2 is SYDVKM. Trimming cost V 5 bases and J 1 base, with 14 bases left between them. The CDR3 runs 15 residues. In nucleotides, the CDR3 is TGTGCCAGCAGTACGTGGGGGCCAGGGAACACTGAAGCTTTCTTT. It yields the protein CASSTWGPGNTEAFF.

The rearrangement uses TRBV18 and TRBJ2-2; D is unclear. V lost 1 base to trimming and J lost 4 bases, with 7 bases between them. Looked up from germline, CDR1 is KGHSH and CDR2 is LQKENI. The CDR3 extends over 14 amino acids. In DNA, the CDR3 is TGTGCCAGCTCACCACGACATTTCACCGGGGAGCTGTTTTTT. It codes for CASSPRHFTGELFF. Complete variable domain (other parts from reference TRBV18 and TRBJ2-2): NAGVMQNPRHLVRRRGQEARLRCSPMKGHSHVYWYRQLPEEGLKFMVYLQKENIIDESGMPKERFSAEFPKEGPSILRIQQVVRGDSAAYFCASSPRHFTGELFFGEGSRLTVL.

V gene TRBV20-1 combines with J gene TRBJ1-2; no definite D call. CDR3 size: 14 residues. Germline V CDR1 and CDR2: DFQATT, SNEGSKA (reference sequence). Trimming removed 1 base from V and 8 bases from J, with 17 bases in between. The CDR3 here is CSARAVEAWWGYTF. In DNA, the CDR3 is TGCAGTGCTAGAGCTGTGGAGGCCTGGTGGGGCTACACCTTC.

This clonotype was seen many times. The chain couples TRBV29-1 to TRBJ2-5; the match to TRBD2 covers 8 bases. Germline values: CDR1 SQVTM, CDR2 ANQGSEA. CDR3 length equals 17 residues. The trim removed 0 bases at V and 2 bases at J, leaving 11 bases unmatched. The CDR3 loop is CSVEDRWSGRFQETQYF. The CDR3 DNA is TGCAGCGTTGAAGATCGTTGGAGCGGGAGATTTCAAGAGACCCAGTACTTC.

This clonotype was detected only a few times. The V and J genes are TRBV5-1 and TRBJ1-3, with D possibly matching TRBD1 (5 bases). The CDR3 is 15 amino acids. Trimming removed 6 bases at V and 2 bases at J, with 15 bases between. Germline CDR1 reads SGHRS; CDR2 reads YFSETQ. The CDR3 spells CASTRRGDPGNTIYF. The CDR3 DNA reads TGCGCCAGCACCCGTAGAGGGGATCCTGGAAACACCATATATTTT.

The rearrangement links TRBV21-1 to TRBJ1-1; the table calls TRBD1, which could not be checked here. TRBV21-1 is noted as a pseudogene. The CDR3 spans 12 residues. Written as DNA, the CDR3 is TGTGCCAGAAGAGGGGGGAACACTGAAGCTTTCTTT. Its translation is CARRGGNTEAFF.

This clonotype was seen a handful of times. The CDR3 sequence is CASSQGGLTNSPLHF. The CDR3 bases are TGCGCCAGCAGCCAAGGTGGACTGACTAATTCACCCCTCCACTTT. J is TRBJ1-6 and V is TRBV4-3, with unresolved D. The germline gives CDR1 LGHNA, CDR2 YSLEER. Trimming shortened V by 1 base and J by 6 bases, and 10 bases separated the two germline ends. This CDR3 comprises 15 residues.

The V call is TRBV27, the J call TRBJ1-6; 8 bases map to TRBD1. Trimming removed 7 bases from V and 4 bases from J; junction bases left unmatched: 6. The CDR3 is made up of 15 amino acids. Germline V gene data show CDR1 as MNHEY and CDR2 as SMNVEV (reference sequence). CDR3 nucleotides: TGTGCCAGCAACCCAGGGGGCGAATATAATTCACCCCTCCACTTT. This codes for CASNPGGEYNSPLHF.